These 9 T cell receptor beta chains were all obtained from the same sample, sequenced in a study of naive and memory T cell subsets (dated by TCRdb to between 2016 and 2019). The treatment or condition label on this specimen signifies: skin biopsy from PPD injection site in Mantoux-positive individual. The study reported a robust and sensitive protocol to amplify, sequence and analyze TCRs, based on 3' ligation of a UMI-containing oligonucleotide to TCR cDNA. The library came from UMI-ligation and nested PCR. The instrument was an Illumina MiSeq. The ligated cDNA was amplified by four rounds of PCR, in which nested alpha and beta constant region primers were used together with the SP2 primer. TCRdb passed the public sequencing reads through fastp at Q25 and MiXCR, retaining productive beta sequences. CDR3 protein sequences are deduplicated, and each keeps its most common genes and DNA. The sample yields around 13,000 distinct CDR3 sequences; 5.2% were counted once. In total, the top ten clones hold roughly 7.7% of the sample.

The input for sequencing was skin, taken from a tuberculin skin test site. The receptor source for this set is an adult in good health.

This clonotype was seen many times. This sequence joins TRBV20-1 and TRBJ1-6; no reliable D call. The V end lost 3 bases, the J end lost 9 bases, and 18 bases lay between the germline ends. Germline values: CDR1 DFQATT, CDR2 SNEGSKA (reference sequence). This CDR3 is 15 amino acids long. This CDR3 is CSASGWRDLSSPLHF. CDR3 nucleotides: TGCAGTGCTAGTGGGTGGAGGGATCTAAGTTCACCCCTCCACTTT.

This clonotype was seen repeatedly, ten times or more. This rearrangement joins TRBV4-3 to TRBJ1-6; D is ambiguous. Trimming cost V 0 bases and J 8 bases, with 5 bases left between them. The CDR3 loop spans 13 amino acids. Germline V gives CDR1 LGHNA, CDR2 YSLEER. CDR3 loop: CASSQDRDSPLHF. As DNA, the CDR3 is TGCGCCAGCAGCCAAGATCGGGATTCACCCCTCCACTTT.

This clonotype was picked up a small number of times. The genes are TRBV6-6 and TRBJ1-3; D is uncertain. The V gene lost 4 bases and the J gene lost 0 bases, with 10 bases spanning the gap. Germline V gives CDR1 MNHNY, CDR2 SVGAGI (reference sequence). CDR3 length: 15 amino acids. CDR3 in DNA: TGTGCCAGCAGTTTCGAAGGGAGCTCTGGAAACACCATATATTTT. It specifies CASSFEGSSGNTIYF.

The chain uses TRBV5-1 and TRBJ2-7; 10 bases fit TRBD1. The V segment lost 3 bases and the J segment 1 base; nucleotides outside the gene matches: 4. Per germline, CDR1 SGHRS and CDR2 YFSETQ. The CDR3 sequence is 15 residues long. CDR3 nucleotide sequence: TGCGCCAGCAGCTCGACAGGGGGCCGTTCCTACGAGCAGTACTTC. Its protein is CASSSTGGRSYEQYF.

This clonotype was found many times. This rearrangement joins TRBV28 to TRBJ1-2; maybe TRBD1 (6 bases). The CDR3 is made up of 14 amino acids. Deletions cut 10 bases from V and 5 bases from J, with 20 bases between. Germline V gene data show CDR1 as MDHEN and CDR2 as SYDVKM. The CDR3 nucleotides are TGTGCCACCTTGGGGGCAGATTTTTTTTATGGCTACACCTTC. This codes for CATLGADFFYGYTF.

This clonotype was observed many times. CDR3 sequence reads: CASSQEGLSGNYGYTF. In DNA form, the CDR3 reads TGCGCCAGCAGCCAGGAAGGACTTTCAGGCAACTATGGCTACACCTTC. The V gene is TRBV4-1, the J gene TRBJ1-2; D unclear. The ends were cut back, 3 bases at V and 2 bases at J, with 16 bases in the middle. The CDR3 contains 16 residues. Germline lookup yields CDR1 MGHRA and CDR2 YSYEKL.

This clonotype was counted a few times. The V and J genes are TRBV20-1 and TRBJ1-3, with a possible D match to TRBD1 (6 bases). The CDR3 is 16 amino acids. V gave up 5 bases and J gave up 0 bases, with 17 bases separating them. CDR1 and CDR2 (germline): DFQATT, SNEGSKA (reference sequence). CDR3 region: CSALGGGGYSGNTIYF. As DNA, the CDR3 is TGCAGTGCTTTAGGGGGAGGTGGATACTCTGGAAACACCATATATTTT.

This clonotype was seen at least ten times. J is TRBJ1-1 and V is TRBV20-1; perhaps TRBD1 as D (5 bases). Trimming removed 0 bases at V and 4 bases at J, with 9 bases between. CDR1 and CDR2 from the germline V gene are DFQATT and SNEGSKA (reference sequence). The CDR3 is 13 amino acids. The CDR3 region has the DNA TGCAGTGCTAGAGATATCGGGGGCACTGAAGCTTTCTTT. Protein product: CSARDIGGTEAFF.

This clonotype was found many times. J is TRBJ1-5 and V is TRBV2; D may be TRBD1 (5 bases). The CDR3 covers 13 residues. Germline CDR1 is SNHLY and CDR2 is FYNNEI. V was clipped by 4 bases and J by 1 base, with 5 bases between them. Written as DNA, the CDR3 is TGTGCCAGCAGTGGACAGAGCAATCAGCCCCAGCATTTT. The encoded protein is CASSGQSNQPQHF.